This T cell receptor (beta chain) was identified in a study of technical replicates of blood from several donors. Assay used: immunoSEQ multiplex PCR; TCRdb lists only in-frame clones, some missing. The repertoire consists of about 69,000 clones, with 88% occurring once and the leading ten covering 3.5% to 5%. The clonotype originates from a human donor in good health. Some clones in this sample may be carry-over from other donors' samples. Source material: PBMCs.

This CDR3 is CAWSEGGEQYF. The DNA of the CDR3 is TGTGCCTGGAGTGAAGGGGGCGAGCAGTACTTC. This chain links TRBV30 with TRBJ2-7, with TRBD1 as a possible D gene (6 bases). There are 11 residues in the CDR3. Deletions cut 1 base from V and 6 bases from J, with 7 bases between. CDR1 and CDR2 (germline): GTSNPN, SVGIG (reference sequence).